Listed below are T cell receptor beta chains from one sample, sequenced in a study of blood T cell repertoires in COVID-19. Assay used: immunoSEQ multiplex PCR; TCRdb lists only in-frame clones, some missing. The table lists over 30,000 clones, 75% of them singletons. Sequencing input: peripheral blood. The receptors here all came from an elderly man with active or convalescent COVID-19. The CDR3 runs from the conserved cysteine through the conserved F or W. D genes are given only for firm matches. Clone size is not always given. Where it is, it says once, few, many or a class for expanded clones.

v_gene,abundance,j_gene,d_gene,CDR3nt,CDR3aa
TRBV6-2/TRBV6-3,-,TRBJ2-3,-,TGTGCCAGCAGTGGGACTTTAGATACGCAGTATTTT,CASSGTLDTQYF
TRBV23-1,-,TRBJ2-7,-,TGCGCCAGCAGTCAAGCACAGGTAAGACGCTCCTACGAGCAGTACTTC,CASSQAQVRRSYEQYF
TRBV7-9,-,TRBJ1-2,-,TGTGCCAGCAGCTTAGCATGGGACACCTCTTTCTATGGCTACACCTTC,CASSLAWDTSFYGYTF
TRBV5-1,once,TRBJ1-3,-,TGCGCCAGCAGCTTTGACAGACCTGGAAACACCATATATTTT,CASSFDRPGNTIYF
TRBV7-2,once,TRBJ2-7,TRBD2,TGTGCCAGCAGCTTAGGGGGGACTAGCGGGAGAGGTGAGCAGTACTTC,CASSLGGTSGRGEQYF
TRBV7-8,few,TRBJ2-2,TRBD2,TGTGCCAGCAGTGACCGGGAGGCCTTATGGGTGGACACCGGGGAGCTGTTTTTT,CASSDREALWVDTGELFF
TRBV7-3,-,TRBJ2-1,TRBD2,TGTGCCAGCAGCCCGACTAGCGGGTACTCCTACAATGAGCAGTTCTTC,CASSPTSGYSYNEQFF
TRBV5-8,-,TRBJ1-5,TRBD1,TGTGCCAGCAGCTTGGGGGGGACAGCCAATCAGCCCCAGCATTTT,CASSLGGTANQPQHF
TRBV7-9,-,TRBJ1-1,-,TGTGCCAGCAGCTTCCAGGGCCGGACGGCGGACACTGAAGCTTTCTTT,CASSFQGRTADTEAFF
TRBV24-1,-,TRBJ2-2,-,TGTGCCACCAGTGATGTTGACACATACACCGGGGAGCTGTTTTTT,CATSDVDTYTGELFF
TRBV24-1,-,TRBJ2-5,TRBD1,TGTGCCACCAGTGAAAAAGGACAGGGGGCCCGAGAGACCCAGTACTTC,CATSEKGQGARETQYF
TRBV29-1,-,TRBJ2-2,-,TGCAGCGTCGCAAGCTCTTCTGGCGGGGAGCTGTTTTTT,CSVASSSGGELFF
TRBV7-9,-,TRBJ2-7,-,TGTGCCAGCAGCATACGGACAGATCCGTCCTACGAGCAGTACTTC,CASSIRTDPSYEQYF
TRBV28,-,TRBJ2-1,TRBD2,TGTGCCAGCAATGGGATAGCGGGCCTGAGCTCCTACAATGAGCAGTTCTTC,CASNGIAGLSSYNEQFF
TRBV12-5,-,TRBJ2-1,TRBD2,TGTGCTAGTGGTTTGGGGACTAGCGGGAGCGTTGAGCAGTTCTTC,CASGLGTSGSVEQFF
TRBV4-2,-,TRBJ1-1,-,TGTGCCAGCAGCCAAGAGAGCAGGACTGAAGCTTTCTTT,CASSQESRTEAFF
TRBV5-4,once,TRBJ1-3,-,TGTGCCAGCAGCTTTCCTTCGGACGGAGGCTCTGGAAACACCATATATTTT,CASSFPSDGGSGNTIYF
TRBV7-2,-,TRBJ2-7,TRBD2,TGTGCCAGCAGCTTACGGTCCGGGAGGGAGGCCTACGAGCAGTACTTC,CASSLRSGREAYEQYF
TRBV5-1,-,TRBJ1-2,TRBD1,TGCGCCAGCAGCCTAACCGGACAGGGGACCTATGGCTACACCTTC,CASSLTGQGTYGYTF
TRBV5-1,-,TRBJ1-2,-,TGCGCCAGCAGCGCCCTGGGGAGGGATGGCTACACCTTC,CASSALGRDGYTF
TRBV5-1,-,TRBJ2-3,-,TGCGCCAGCAGCTTGGCCGTCGGGAGTAGCACAGATACGCAGTATTTT,CASSLAVGSSTDTQYF
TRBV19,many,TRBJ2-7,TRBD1,TGTGCCAGTAGTCCAGGAAGTGGCTGGGACAGGAACCCATACGAGCAGTACTTC,CASSPGSGWDRNPYEQYF
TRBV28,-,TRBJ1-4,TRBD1,TGTGCCAGCAGTTTAGAGGGGGCAGGGGGTTCTAATGAAAAACTGTTTTTT,CASSLEGAGGSNEKLFF
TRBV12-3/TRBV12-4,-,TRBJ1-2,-,TGTGCCAGCAGCCCGAGGGACTATGGCTACACCTTC,CASSPRDYGYTF
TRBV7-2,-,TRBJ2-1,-,TGTGCCAGCAGCTCCGGACAGAAGCAGTTCTTC,CASSSGQKQFF
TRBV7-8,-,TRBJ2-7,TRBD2,TGTGCCAGCAGCTTAGTACGTCCGGGACTAGCGAAGTCCCGGAATTCCTACGAGCAGTACTTC,CASSLVRPGLAKSRNSYEQYF
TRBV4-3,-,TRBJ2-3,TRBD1,TGCGCCAGCAGCCAAGATTCTGGCATATTAGGGGGCCTCGGCACAGATACGCAGTATTTT,CASSQDSGILGGLGTDTQYF
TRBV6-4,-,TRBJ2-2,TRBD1,TGTGCCAGCAGTGAATGGGCAGGGGGAACCGGGGAGCTGTTTTTT,CASSEWAGGTGELFF
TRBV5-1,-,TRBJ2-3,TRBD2,TGCGCCAGCAGCTTGGTGGCTAGCGGTAGTAGCACAGATACGCAGTATTTT,CASSLVASGSSTDTQYF
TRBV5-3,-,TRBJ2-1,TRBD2,TGTGCCAGAAGCTTGGACTGGCTAGCGGTATATACTGAGCAGTTCTTC,CARSLDWLAVYTEQFF
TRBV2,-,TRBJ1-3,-,TGTGCCAGCAGTCGACTTCTTCCCTCTGGAAACACCATATATTTT,CASSRLLPSGNTIYF
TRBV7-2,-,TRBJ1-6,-,TGTGCCAGCAGCTTAGCCAGAAGCGCGCCTTCACCCCTCCACTTT,CASSLARSAPSPLHF
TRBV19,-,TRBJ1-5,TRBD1,TGTGCCACCACTACAAGACAGGGTAACAATCAGCCCCAGCATTTT,CATTTRQGNNQPQHF
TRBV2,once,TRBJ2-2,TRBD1,TGTGCCAGCAGTCCGGGACAGGGAGGGACCGGGGAGCTGTTTTTT,CASSPGQGGTGELFF
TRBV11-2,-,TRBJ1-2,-,TGTGCCAGCAGTCCCGGGATCGGCTACACCTTC,CASSPGIGYTF
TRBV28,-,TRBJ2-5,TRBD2,TGTGCCAGCAGTGAGGAGCGGGAGGTTGAGACCCAGTACTTC,CASSEEREVETQYF
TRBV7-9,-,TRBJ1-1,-,TGTGCCAGCAGCTCGACAGAGGTTTCGGTTACTGAAGCTTTCTTT,CASSSTEVSVTEAFF
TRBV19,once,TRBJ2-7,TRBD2,TGTGCCAGTAGTACCTTCGGGGGGGCGTACGAGCAGTACTTC,CASSTFGGAYEQYF
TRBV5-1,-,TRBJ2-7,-,TGCGCCAGCAGCTTGGTGTTCAGTTACGAGCAGTACTTC,CASSLVFSYEQYF
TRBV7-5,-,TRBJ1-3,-,TGTGTCAGAAGCTGGTACGCGTCGTCGACCAGGGATGGAAACACCATATATTTT,CVRSWYASSTRDGNTIYF
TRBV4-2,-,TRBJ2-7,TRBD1,TGTGCCAGCAGCCCGGCGGGGACAGGGGCCTACGAGCAGTACTTC,CASSPAGTGAYEQYF
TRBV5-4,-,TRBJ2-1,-,TGTGCCAGCAGCCAATACAATGAGCAGTTCTTC,CASSQYNEQFF
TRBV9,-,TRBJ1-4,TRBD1,TGTGCCAGCAGCCTAACCCCGGGACAGGGGCCAACTAATGAAAAACTGTTTTTT,CASSLTPGQGPTNEKLFF
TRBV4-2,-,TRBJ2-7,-,TGTGCCAGCAGCCACGGACAGTACTACGAGCAGTACTTC,CASSHGQYYEQYF
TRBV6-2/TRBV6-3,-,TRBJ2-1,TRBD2,TGTGCCAGCAGTCCCGGACTAGCGGGTAACAATGAGCAGTTCTTC,CASSPGLAGNNEQFF
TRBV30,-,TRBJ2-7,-,TGTGCCTGGAGTGTGCCGGGTACCGCTACATACGAGCAGTACTTC,CAWSVPGTATYEQYF
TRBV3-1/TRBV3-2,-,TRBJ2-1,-,TGTGCCAGCAGCCATAACGGGGCGGGAAATGAGCAGTTCTTC,CASSHNGAGNEQFF